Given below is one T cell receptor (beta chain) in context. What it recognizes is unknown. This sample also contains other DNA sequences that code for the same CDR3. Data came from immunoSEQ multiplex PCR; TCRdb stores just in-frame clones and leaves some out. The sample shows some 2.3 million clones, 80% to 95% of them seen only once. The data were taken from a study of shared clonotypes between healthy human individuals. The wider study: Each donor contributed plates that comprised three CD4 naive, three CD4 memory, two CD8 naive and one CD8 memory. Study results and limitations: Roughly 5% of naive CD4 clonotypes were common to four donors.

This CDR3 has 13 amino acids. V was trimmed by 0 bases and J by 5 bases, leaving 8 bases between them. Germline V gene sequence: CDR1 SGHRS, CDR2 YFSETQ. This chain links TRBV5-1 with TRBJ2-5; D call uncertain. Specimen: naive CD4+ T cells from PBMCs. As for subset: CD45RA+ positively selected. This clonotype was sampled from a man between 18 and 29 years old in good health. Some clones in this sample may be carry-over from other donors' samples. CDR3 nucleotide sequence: TGCGCCAGCAGCTTGGAGTCATTGGAGACCCAGTACTTC. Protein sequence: CASSLESLETQYF.